These T cell receptor beta chains were read from a single sample in a study of OX40 agonist ivuxolimab in advanced cancers. The repertoire was sequenced with immunoSEQ multiplex PCR; TCRdb's copy has only in-frame clones and lacks some. The sample carries about 49,000 clones, around 86% recorded once. The specimen was CD4+ or CD8+ T cells sorted from blood, collected in a trial of the OX40 agonist ivuxolimab. The receptors derive from an adult with an advanced solid tumor such as melanoma, head and neck, liver or kidney cancer. Each CDR3 is given with its conserved first and last residue. Each record gives: D gene, clone size, V gene, J gene, CDR3 DNA, CDR3 protein. A D gene is named only where the DNA matches it firmly. Clone size, where shown, is once, few, many, or a class for clones that have expanded.

-	-	TRBV6-5	TRBJ1-1	TGTGCCAGCAGCCCGGGATTCCTGAACACTGAAGCTTTCTTT	CASSPGFLNTEAFF
-	-	TRBV9	TRBJ1-6	TGTGCCAGCAGCGAGATTTGGGGGGCAGGGAATTCACCCCTCCACTTT	CASSEIWGAGNSPLHF
-	-	TRBV28	TRBJ1-2	TGTGCCAGCAGTTTGGCCAGGGGTAATGGCTACACCTTC	CASSLARGNGYTF
TRBD2	-	TRBV4-1	TRBJ2-7	TGCGCCAGCAGCCAAGCTAGCGGAGGAACCTACGAGCAGTACTTC	CASSQASGGTYEQYF
-	-	TRBV6-5	TRBJ1-1	TGTGCCAGCAGCCCAGGCACTGAAGCTTTCTTT	CASSPGTEAFF
-	-	TRBV6-6	TRBJ1-2	TGTGCCAGCAGTTACGCGACAGGTCTCTCGGACTATGGCTACACCTTC	CASSYATGLSDYGYTF
-	-	TRBV7-9	TRBJ2-1	TGTGCCAGCAGCTTAAGGGCCGGAGGGCCTAGGAATGAGCAGTTCTTC	CASSLRAGGPRNEQFF
TRBD2	-	TRBV15	TRBJ2-1	TGTGCCACCAGCATCGGACTAGAGGGAAATGAGCAGTTCTTC	CATSIGLEGNEQFF
TRBD1	-	TRBV5-4	TRBJ1-5	TGTGCCAGCAGCATACAGGGGGATAGCAATCAGCCCCAGCATTTT	CASSIQGDSNQPQHF
TRBD1	-	TRBV19	TRBJ1-2	TGTGCCAGTAGTGCGACAGGGGGTAATGGCTACACCTTC	CASSATGGNGYTF
-	-	TRBV6-9	TRBJ1-5	TGTGCCAGCAGTGAATCCCCGGCCCAGCATTTT	CASSESPAQHF
-	-	TRBV6-5	TRBJ1-1	TGTGCCAGCAGCCCCCAGGGATGGAACACTGAAGCTTTCTTT	CASSPQGWNTEAFF
-	-	TRBV6-5	TRBJ1-1	TGTGCCAGCAGTGTGACCGACCAGAACACTGAAGCTTTCTTT	CASSVTDQNTEAFF
-	-	TRBV6-1	TRBJ1-2	TGTGCCAGCAGTTTTACAGGGAACTATGGCTACACCTTC	CASSFTGNYGYTF
-	-	TRBV6-5	TRBJ1-4	TGTGCCAGCTGGGACACAACTAATGAAAAACTGTTTTTT	CASWDTTNEKLFF
TRBD2	-	TRBV7-2	TRBJ2-7	TGTGCCAGCAGCACGAAACCTAGTGGCGGGAGTTCCCTATACGAGCAGTACTTC	CASSTKPSGGSSLYEQYF
-	few	TRBV4-1	TRBJ1-2	TGCGCCAGCAGCCAAGAGCCGGCTAACTATGGCTACACCTTC	CASSQEPANYGYTF
TRBD1	-	TRBV19	TRBJ1-2	TGTGCCAGTAATGTCGACAGGGGGCAGACGTATGGCTACACCTTC	CASNVDRGQTYGYTF
-	-	TRBV7-9	TRBJ1-1	TGTGCCAGCAGCTTAGATTCGTTAGGGGACAACACTGAAGCTTTCTTT	CASSLDSLGDNTEAFF
-	once	TRBV5-6	TRBJ1-1	TGTGCCAGCAGCGCCGGGACACATACTGAAGCTTTCTTT	CASSAGTHTEAFF
-	-	TRBV6-1	TRBJ1-2	TGTGCCAGCAGTCTGGGAGGCAGGGACGGCTACACCTTC	CASSLGGRDGYTF
-	few	TRBV23-1	TRBJ1-1	TGCGCCAGCAGTCAATCCGGGCTAGCCCTTAAGAACACTGAAGCTTTCTTT	CASSQSGLALKNTEAFF
-	-	TRBV7-2	TRBJ2-5	TGTGCCAGCAGCCCCATGGCCAAGACCCAGTACTTC	CASSPMAKTQYF
TRBD2	-	TRBV9	TRBJ2-3	TGTGCCAGCAGCGGATTAGCGGGAGGAAGCCCAGATACGCAGTATTTT	CASSGLAGGSPDTQYF
-	few	TRBV5-8	TRBJ1-1	TGTGCCAGCAGCTTTTCGGCGAACACTGAAGCTTTCTTT	CASSFSANTEAFF
TRBD1	-	TRBV27	TRBJ2-7	TGTGCCAGCAGTGTCACCTTGACAGGGGGCGCTTACGAGCAGTACTTC	CASSVTLTGGAYEQYF
-	once	TRBV7-9	TRBJ1-2	TGTGCCAGCAGCTTACTCGGGGGGCTGAATGGCTACACCTTC	CASSLLGGLNGYTF
-	-	TRBV19	TRBJ2-7	TGTGCCAGTAGTGGCGGACTATCCTACGAGCAGTACTTC	CASSGGLSYEQYF
-	-	TRBV28	TRBJ1-1	TGTGCCAGCAGTCGGGGATCGGGGGCCCCGAACACTGAAGCTTTCTTT	CASSRGSGAPNTEAFF
-	-	TRBV7-2	TRBJ1-1	TGTGCCAGCAGCTTAGAGGCGTGGTCTGAAGCTTTCTTT	CASSLEAWSEAFF
-	-	TRBV27	TRBJ1-2	TGTGCCAGCAGTCTGAAAGGGGTATACTATGGCTACACCTTC	CASSLKGVYYGYTF
TRBD1	-	TRBV10-1	TRBJ2-2	TGCGCCAGCAGTGACCCAGGGGGCACCGGGGAGCTGTTTTTT	CASSDPGGTGELFF
TRBD1	few	TRBV30	TRBJ2-2	TGTGCCTGGGGGGGGACAGGGACCGGGGAGCTGTTTTTT	CAWGGTGTGELFF
-	-	TRBV5-1	TRBJ2-6	TGCGCCAGCAGCCCGGACTCTGGGGCCAACGTCCTGACTTTC	CASSPDSGANVLTF
-	-	TRBV6-5	TRBJ1-1	TGTGCCAGCAGTTACGATGTCGACAGTTACACTGAAGCTTTCTTT	CASSYDVDSYTEAFF
-	-	TRBV27	TRBJ2-1	TGTGCCAGCAGTTTGGACACGATAGGGAATGAGCAGTTCTTC	CASSLDTIGNEQFF
TRBD1	-	TRBV28	TRBJ2-7	TGTGCCAGCAGTTTAGGACAGGGGGGGGTCTACGAGCAGTACTTC	CASSLGQGGVYEQYF
TRBD2	-	TRBV6-5	TRBJ2-1	TGTGCCAGCAGTTTCGGACTAGCGGGAGCTGATGAGCAGTTCTTC	CASSFGLAGADEQFF
-	-	TRBV29-1	TRBJ2-7	TGCAGCGTTGAGGCGGGATCATACGAGCAGTACTTC	CSVEAGSYEQYF
-	-	TRBV10-2	TRBJ1-1	TGCGCCAGCAGTCGATCGCCCAACGCGGGGGGTAGCACTGAAGCTTTCTTT	CASSRSPNAGGSTEAFF
-	once	TRBV27	TRBJ2-7	TGTGCCAGCAGTCCCCAGCCGGAAGGGTCCTACGAGCAGTACTTC	CASSPQPEGSYEQYF
TRBD1	-	TRBV5-4	TRBJ1-1	TGTGCCAGCAGCTACTGGACAGGGACGCTGAACACTGAAGCTTTCTTT	CASSYWTGTLNTEAFF